Presented here are 28 T cell receptor beta chains from one specimen sequenced in a study of vaccination and CD4 T cells after COVID-19. Cultured CD4+ T-cell DNA underwent Oncomine TCR Beta short-read sequencing. TCRdb used MiXCR to reprocess the PCR reads, holding one entry per CDR3 protein. The sample contains fewer than 15,000 distinct CDR3 sequences, 56% of which appear only once. As to treatment: approximately 9-day PBMC culture with coronavirus spike peptide pools or control peptides (ViraFEST assay). The antigens these receptors bind are not known. Sequencing was carried out using CD4+ T cells from blood, cultured in vitro. These receptors were collected from a human donor who had recovered from COVID-19.

This clonotype was detected once. This chain uses TRBV28 with TRBJ2-6; D is tentatively TRBD1 or TRBD2 (5 bases each). Trimming shortened V by 5 bases and J by 2 bases, and 19 bases separated the two germline ends. Germline CDR1 reads MDHEN; CDR2 reads SYDVKM. This CDR3 spans 18 amino acids. The CDR3 nucleotides are TGTGCCAGCAGTGGAACGGGACGGATCTCTACTGGGGCCAACGTCCTGACTTTC. This codes for CASSGTGRISTGANVLTF.

This clonotype was counted between two and nine times. J is TRBJ2-5 and V is TRBV20-1; possibly TRBD2 for D (6 bases). V lost 3 bases, J lost 0 bases, and 14 bases lay in between. Germline CDR1 and CDR2: DFQATT and SNEGSKA (reference sequence). The CDR3 has 15 amino acids. The DNA of the CDR3 is TGCAGTGCTAGCCTGGGGGGAGAGTACCAAGAGACCCAGTACTTC. It specifies CSASLGGEYQETQYF.

The chain is built from TRBV6-5 and TRBJ1-1; 9 nucleotides align to TRBD1. The CDR3 has 16 amino acids. The trim removed 1 base at V and 6 bases at J, leaving 9 bases unmatched. The germline gives CDR1 MNHEY, CDR2 SVGAGI. The CDR3 loop is CASSYYPDRGSAEAFF. The CDR3, as DNA: TGTGCCAGCAGTTACTACCCGGACAGGGGATCAGCTGAAGCTTTCTTT.

This clonotype was seen more than once but under ten times. The chain employs TRBV5-1 and TRBJ2-5; possibly TRBD1 or TRBD2 for D (5 bases each). CDR1 is SGHRS and CDR2 is YFSETQ in the germline V gene. The CDR3 contains 15 residues. Trimming cost V 2 bases and J 5 bases, with 16 bases left between them. The CDR3 here is CASSFGSGAGETQYF. Written as DNA, the CDR3 is TGCGCCAGCAGCTTTGGGTCCGGGGCCGGGGAGACCCAGTACTTC.

A few counts support this clonotype. V and J are TRBV20-1 and TRBJ2-3; 8 positions match TRBD1. V lost 4 bases, J lost 3 bases, and 6 bases stayed unmatched. The CDR3 spans 14 residues. Looked up from germline, CDR1 is DFQATT and CDR2 is SNEGSKA (reference sequence). The CDR3 protein is CSANTGQGTDTQYF. The DNA of the CDR3 is TGCAGTGCTAACACCGGACAGGGAACAGATACGCAGTATTTT.

The chain joins TRBV2 to TRBJ1-3; the match to TRBD1 covers 8 bases. The CDR3 runs to 16 residues. J lost 1 base, V lost 7 bases, and 9 bases had no gene match. Germline V CDR1 and CDR2: SNHLY, FYNNEI. The CDR3 DNA reads as TGTGCCAGCACCAGCGACACAGGGGGGTCTGGAAACACCATATATTTT. Its protein product is CASTSDTGGSGNTIYF. Full variable domain (missing parts from reference TRBV2 and TRBJ1-3): EPEVTQTPSHQVTQMGQEVILRCVPISNHLYFYWYRQILGQKVEFLVSFYNNEISEKSEIFDDQFSVERPDGSNFTLKIRSTKLEDSAMYFCASTSDTGGSGNTIYFGEGSWLTVV.

This rearrangement joins TRBV27 to TRBJ1-2; 12 bases fit TRBD1. Germline-derived CDR1 and CDR2 are MNHEY and SMNVEV (reference sequence). CDR3 size: 16 residues. V trimming: 5 bases; J trimming: 8 bases; junction bases outside the gene matches: 12. CDR3 sequence (DNA): TGTGCCAGCAGTGGCCGGGACAGGGGGCCCCTCATCGGCTACACCTTC. Its protein is CASSGRDRGPLIGYTF.

The genes are TRBV6-4 and TRBJ2-5; D is undetermined. The ends were cut back, 7 bases at V and 0 bases at J, with 12 bases in the middle. The germline gives CDR1 MRHNA, CDR2 SNTAGT. The CDR3 spans 14 residues. CDR3 DNA: TGTGCCAGCACCTCCTCTTCGTACCAAGAGACCCAGTACTTC. Its translation is CASTSSSYQETQYF.

J is TRBJ1-3 and V is TRBV5-5; no firm D call. Germline CDR1 and CDR2: SGHKS and YYEKEE (reference sequence). V was cut by 4 bases and J by 0 bases, with 8 bases left in between. This CDR3 is 14 amino acids long. CDR3 in DNA: TGTGCCAGCAGCGTGACAAGCTCTGGAAACACCATATATTTT. As protein: CASSVTSSGNTIYF.

The V call is TRBV27, the J call TRBJ2-7; TRBD2 matches at 11 bases. The CDR3 sequence is 13 residues long. The ends lost 9 bases at V and 7 bases at J; junction bases unmatched: 8. Germline-derived CDR1 and CDR2 are MNHEY and SMNVEV (reference sequence). CDR3 sequence reads: CASTSGSLGEQYF. CDR3 DNA sequence: TGTGCCAGTACTAGCGGGAGTTTAGGAGAGCAGTACTTC.

This clonotype was counted a few times. The V and J genes are TRBV20-1 and TRBJ1-1; D remains unclear. CDR1 and CDR2 from the germline V gene are DFQATT and SNEGSKA (reference sequence). The CDR3 is 12 residues long. Trimming left V 7 bases short and J 1 base short, with 10 bases between. CDR3 region: CSGVHPNTEAFF. In DNA form, the CDR3 reads TGCAGTGGGGTACACCCGAACACTGAAGCTTTCTTT.

The chain employs TRBV28 and TRBJ2-7; 12 bases are a match to TRBD1. CDR1 MDHEN and CDR2 SYDVKM come from the germline V gene. Trimming removed 5 bases from V and 2 bases from J; junction bases left unmatched: 10. The CDR3 totals 17 residues. The CDR3 nucleotides read TGTGCCAGCAGTCTCTCCGGGACAGGGGGCTTTGCCTACGAGCAGTACTTC. Amino acid sequence: CASSLSGTGGFAYEQYF.

The V and J genes are TRBV6-2 or TRBV6-3 and TRBJ2-2, with TRBD2 matching over 10 bases. Germline V CDR1 and CDR2: MNHEY, SVGEGT. V was pared by 3 bases and J by 8 bases, with 9 bases of the junction left unmatched. The CDR3 loop spans 16 amino acids. CDR3 residues: CASSYMLAGASGELFF. As DNA, the CDR3 is TGTGCCAGCAGTTATATGCTAGCGGGAGCTTCTGGGGAGCTGTTTTTT.

The CDR3: CASSEVNYGYTF. The CDR3 coding sequence is TGTGCCAGCAGTGAGGTGAACTATGGCTACACCTTC. The chain carries TRBV2 and TRBJ1-2, with D hard to call. Deletions cut 3 bases from V and 2 bases from J, with 4 bases between. The CDR3 runs 12 residues. Germline V gives CDR1 SNHLY, CDR2 FYNNEI.

The chain uses TRBV30 and TRBJ1-5; D is possibly TRBD1 (5 bases). The CDR3 totals 15 residues. V gave up 2 bases and J gave up 4 bases, with 15 bases separating them. Germline-derived CDR1 and CDR2 are GTSNPN and SVGIG (reference sequence). In DNA, the CDR3 is TGTGCCTGGAGTCGGGGGGGAATTAAGAATCAGCCCCAGCATTTT. Translation gives CAWSRGGIKNQPQHF.

The chain recombines TRBV19 with TRBJ2-2, with a possible D match to TRBD2 (6 bases). The germline V gene has CDR1 LNHDA and CDR2 SQIVND (reference sequence). CDR3 length: 17 amino acids. The V end was cut by 1 base, the J end by 3 bases, with 15 bases between. CDR3 protein: CASSIAGSGDYTGELFF. The DNA for the CDR3 is TGTGCCAGTAGTATAGCGGGGTCGGGAGATTACACCGGGGAGCTGTTTTTT.

V gene TRBV21-1 combines with J gene TRBJ1-6. TRBV21-1 is described as a pseudogene. The CDR3 covers 13 residues. The CDR3 here is CASSKVTSSPLHF. CDR3 nucleotide sequence: TGTGCCAGCAGCAAAGTCACAAGTTCACCCCTCCACTTT.

The chain couples TRBV25-1 to TRBJ2-1; 8 bases are shared with TRBD1. This CDR3 contains 12 residues. Germline CDR1 reads MGHDK; CDR2 reads SYGVNS. With V trimmed by 11 bases and J by 10 bases, 10 bases remained unmatched. CDR3 sequence: CASQGAVWEQFF. CDR3 nucleotide sequence: TGTGCCTCCCAGGGGGCCGTCTGGGAGCAGTTCTTC.

The chain has TRBV5-1 and TRBJ2-5; TRBD1 matches 10 bases. J gave up 5 bases and V 4 bases, and 11 bases lay outside the gene matches. CDR1 is SGHRS and CDR2 is YFSETQ in the germline V gene. The CDR3 spans 16 residues. In nucleotides, the CDR3 is TGCGCCAGCAGCATACGACAGGGGGCTCACGGGGAGACCCAGTACTTC. Translation gives CASSIRQGAHGETQYF.

The gene calls are TRBV10-3 and TRBJ2-3; D remains ambiguous. Trimming cost V 3 bases and J 0 bases, with 10 bases left between them. The CDR3 loop spans 15 amino acids. Germline V CDR1 and CDR2: ENHRY, SYGVKD. DNA for the CDR3: TGTGCCATCAGTGATGAAGTCCCCAGCACAGATACGCAGTATTTT. Translating gives CAISDEVPSTDTQYF.

The gene calls are TRBV19 and TRBJ2-2; no firm D call. The CDR3 sequence is 13 residues long. Germline V CDR1 and CDR2: LNHDA, SQIVND (reference sequence). Trimming removed 7 bases from V and 5 bases from J, with 11 bases in between. CDR3 in amino acids: CASNRVPTGELFF. The CDR3 DNA follows: TGTGCCAGTAACCGGGTCCCAACCGGGGAGCTGTTTTTT. Full variable domain (outside the CDR3, taken from reference TRBV19 and TRBJ2-2): DGGITQSPKYLFRKEGQNVTLSCEQNLNHDAMYWYRQDPGQGLRLIYYSQIVNDFQKGDIAEGYSVSREKKESFPLTVTSAQKNPTAFYLCASNRVPTGELFFGEGSRLTVL.

The genes are TRBV7-2 and TRBJ2-1; possibly TRBD1 for D (6 bases). The ends were cut back, 4 bases at V and 2 bases at J, with 15 bases in the middle. There are 16 residues in the CDR3. Germline V gene sequence: CDR1 SGHTA, CDR2 FQGNSA. CDR3 in amino acids: CASSSHSGATYNEQFF. In DNA form, the CDR3 reads TGTGCCAGCAGCTCCCACTCAGGGGCCACCTACAATGAGCAGTTCTTC.

The gene calls are TRBV6-1 and TRBJ2-3; D uncertain. The V gene's germline CDR1 is MNHNS and CDR2 SASEGT. The CDR3 totals 13 residues. The V gene lost 4 bases and the J gene lost 7 bases, with 12 bases spanning the gap. The CDR3 sequence: CASSGLDSYTQYF. DNA for the CDR3: TGTGCCAGCAGTGGGCTAGATTCCTATACGCAGTATTTT.

The J gene is TRBJ1-2, the V gene TRBV20-1, with 9 bases fitting TRBD1. This CDR3 spans 12 amino acids. Germline CDR1 is DFQATT and CDR2 is SNEGSKA (reference sequence). J was trimmed by 8 bases and V by 5 bases; bases with no gene match: 6. Here the CDR3 reads CSAPRDRVGYTF. The CDR3 DNA follows: TGCAGTGCTCCCCGGGACAGGGTAGGCTACACCTTC.

The chain employs TRBV7-9 and TRBJ2-3; the match to TRBD1 covers 7 bases. The CDR3 runs to 14 residues. The germline V gene encodes CDR1 SEHNR and CDR2 FQNEAQ (reference sequence). With 2 bases clipped from V and 6 bases from J, the junction kept 5 bases outside the gene matches. The DNA for the CDR3 is TGTGCCAGCAGCTTAAGCAGGGGGTATGATACGCAGTATTTT. Translating gives CASSLSRGYDTQYF.

V is TRBV19 and J is TRBJ2-6; perhaps D is TRBD1 or TRBD2 (5 bases each). V lost 6 bases, J lost 2 bases, and 14 bases lay in between. The CDR3 consists of 16 residues. Germline CDR1 LNHDA, CDR2 SQIVND (reference sequence). DNA of the CDR3: TGTGCCAGTAGGGGGGTAGGTTACCCTGGGGCCAACGTCCTGACTTTC. This codes for CASRGVGYPGANVLTF.

The V and J genes are TRBV20-1 and TRBJ2-1; D unresolved. The CDR3 sequence is 10 residues long. Trimming removed 7 bases from V and 9 bases from J, with 10 bases in between. CDR1 DFQATT and CDR2 SNEGSKA come from the germline V gene (reference sequence). CDR3 protein: CSVGWGEQFF. CDR3 sequence (DNA): TGCAGTGTGGGGTGGGGTGAGCAGTTCTTC.

This clonotype was seen a handful of times. This chain links TRBV27 with TRBJ2-3; either TRBD1 or TRBD2 may fit D (5 bases each). The CDR3 spans 15 residues. V lost 3 bases and J lost 8, with 18 bases in between. Germline V lookup: CDR1 MNHEY, CDR2 SMNVEV (reference sequence). CDR3 sequence (DNA): TGTGCCAGCAGTTTCGTGGCTCCCGGGGCGGGTACGCAGTATTTT. Its protein is CASSFVAPGAGTQYF.